The 18 T cell receptor beta chains below come from one sample, sequenced in a study of T cell clonotyping in hematopoietic cell transplantation. Sequenced by immunoSEQ multiplex PCR; TCRdb stores in-frame clones only, minus some. Among 15,000 or so clones listed, more than 60% were seen once. Sequenced here: PBMCs, sampled 30 days after allogeneic stem cell transplant. Receptor source: a male patient in his fifties who had an allogeneic stem cell transplant from an unrelated donor, so T cells may come from the graft donor. Some clones in this sample may be carry-over from other donors' samples.

V gene TRBV27 combines with J gene TRBJ2-3, with 8 bases aligning to TRBD1. The length of the CDR3 is 17 residues. Germline V gene sequence: CDR1 MNHEY, CDR2 SMNVEV (reference sequence). V gave up 1 base and J gave up 2 bases; unmatched junction bases: 8. In DNA form, the CDR3 reads TGTGCCAGCAGTTTATTCGAGGACAGGGCCCACACAGATACGCAGTATTTT. Protein: CASSLFEDRAHTDTQYF.

The chain employs TRBV6-1 and TRBJ1-5; 7 nucleotides match TRBD1. This CDR3 comprises 16 residues. After removal of 1 base from V and 2 bases from J, the junction contained 5 bases not matched to a gene. Germline V gives CDR1 MNHNS, CDR2 SASEGT. CDR3 coding DNA: TGTGCCAGCAGTGAAGAAGATGGACAGGGCAATCAGCCCCAGCATTTT. This translates into CASSEEDGQGNQPQHF.

The chain joins TRBV2 to TRBJ2-2; D may correspond to TRBD1 or TRBD2 (5 bases each). The germline V gene encodes CDR1 SNHLY and CDR2 FYNNEI. The CDR3 contains 15 residues. Trimming took 9 bases from V and 1 from J, leaving 15 bases between them. CDR3 region: CASLRGALNTGELFF. CDR3 in DNA: TGTGCCAGTCTCCGAGGGGCCTTGAACACCGGGGAGCTGTTTTTT.

This clone occurred a few times. The chain employs TRBV6-5 and TRBJ2-2, with no clear D. Germline assignment: CDR1 MNHEY and CDR2 SVGAGI. The CDR3 runs to 13 residues. V lost 6 bases to trimming and J lost 4 bases, with 9 bases between them. The CDR3, as DNA: TGTGCCAGCAGCTCCGATGTCACCGGGGAGCTGTTTTTT. Translation gives CASSSDVTGELFF.

The J gene is TRBJ2-7, the V gene TRBV25-1, with D perhaps assigned TRBD1 or TRBD2 (5 bases each). The CDR3 contains 14 residues. The V gene lost 1 base and the J gene lost 3 bases, with 10 bases spanning the gap. Germline-derived CDR1 and CDR2 are MGHDK and SYGVNS. The CDR3 here is CASSEFDGGYEQYF. Written as DNA, the CDR3 is TGTGCCAGCAGTGAATTCGATGGGGGCTACGAGCAGTACTTC.

Comments on this clone: Because the CDR3 is missing its conserved closing phenylalanine or tryptophan, this is likely a read error. The chain uses TRBV29-1 and TRBJ2-7, with D possibly TRBD2 on 5 matching bases. V dropped 1 base and J dropped 7 bases, with 11 bases sitting between them. The length of the CDR3 is 12 residues. Germline CDR1 is SQVTM and CDR2 is ANQGSEA. CDR3 loop: CSVEVNQREQYL. In nucleotides, the CDR3 is TGCAGCGTTGAAGTGAATCAGCGGGAGCAGTACTTA.

The chain combines TRBV5-1 with TRBJ1-3; a weak D match, TRBD1 (6 bases). The V and J ends lost 5 bases and 1 base respectively, with 7 bases between them. This CDR3 has 13 residues. CDR1 is SGHRS and CDR2 is YFSETQ in the germline V gene. This CDR3 reads CASRQGSGNTIYF. CDR3 bases: TGCGCCAGCAGACAGGGATCTGGAAACACCATATATTTT.

This clone was seen a handful of times. This chain uses TRBV7-2 with TRBJ2-5, with D unresolved. Trimming shortened V by 1 base and J by 4 bases, and 10 bases separated the two germline ends. Germline V CDR1 and CDR2: SGHTA, FQGNSA. This CDR3 contains 14 residues. The CDR3 protein is CASSLGQSGETQYF. CDR3 coding DNA: TGTGCCAGCAGCTTAGGCCAGTCGGGAGAGACCCAGTACTTC.

V is TRBV30 and J is TRBJ1-1, with D hard to call. This CDR3 comprises 13 residues. Germline lookup yields CDR1 GTSNPN and CDR2 SVGIG (reference sequence). With 0 bases removed from V and 3 bases from J, the gap between germline ends came to 8 bases. As DNA, the CDR3 is TGTGCCTGGAGTGTGAGGACCGACACTGAAGCTTTCTTT. Translation: CAWSVRTDTEAFF. The full variable domain, with the rest looked up from reference TRBV30 and TRBJ1-1, is SQTIHQWPATLVQPVGSPLSLECTVEGTSNPNLYWYRQAAGRGLQLLFYSVGIGQISSEVPQNLSASRPQDRQFILSSKKLLLSDSGFYLCAWSVRTDTEAFFGQGTRLTVV.

This clone was recorded a few times. This chain links TRBV28 with TRBJ2-2; tentative D call: TRBD2 (6 bases). Trimming stripped 5 bases from V and 6 bases from J, with 25 bases between. CDR1 and CDR2 from the germline V gene are MDHEN and SYDVKM. There are 18 residues in the CDR3. The CDR3 loop is CASSAGSAGKFVPGELFF. The CDR3 nucleotides read TGTGCCAGCAGTGCCGGGTCCGCGGGGAAATTTGTGCCCGGGGAGCTGTTTTTT.

The chain is built from TRBV7-9 and TRBJ1-2; D is ambiguous. Germline CDR1 reads SEHNR; CDR2 reads FQNEAQ (reference sequence). The CDR3 totals 14 residues. The V gene lost 5 bases and the J gene lost 12 bases, with 22 bases spanning the gap. The CDR3 spells CASSLDTTEVLHTF. The DNA of the CDR3 is TGTGCCAGCAGCCTCGACACTACGGAGGTTCTCCACACCTTC.

The chain uses TRBV30 and TRBJ1-4; D is uncertain. This CDR3 contains 14 residues. CDR1 is GTSNPN and CDR2 is SVGIG in the germline V gene (reference sequence). V was cut by 0 bases and J by 8 bases, with 13 bases left in between. CDR3 amino acids: CAWSVHEGLEKLFF. DNA for the CDR3: TGTGCCTGGAGTGTACATGAGGGTTTGGAAAAACTGTTTTTT.

This clone showed up just once. The V call is TRBV28, the J call TRBJ2-7, with D perhaps matching TRBD1 (6 bases). Germline assignment: CDR1 MDHEN and CDR2 SYDVKM. Trimming removed 1 base at V and 0 bases at J, with 10 bases between. The CDR3 is made up of 15 amino acids. In DNA, the CDR3 is TGTGCCAGCAGTTTATTAGGGGGAAGCTCCTACGAGCAGTACTTC. Translating it yields CASSLLGGSSYEQYF.

Only one count was recorded for this clone. The gene calls are TRBV6-5 and TRBJ1-1, with D possibly TRBD1 on 5 matching bases. V gave up 6 bases and J gave up 5 bases, with 13 bases separating them. Per the germline V gene, CDR1 is MNHEY and CDR2 is SVGAGI. This CDR3 has 13 amino acids. As DNA, the CDR3 is TGTGCCAGCAGGGGGACTCTGGGGACTGAAGCTTTCTTT. This encodes CASRGTLGTEAFF.

This chain uses TRBV5-6 with TRBJ1-1; no clear D. The CDR3 spans 15 residues. Germline V gene data show CDR1 as SGHDT and CDR2 as YYEEEE. Trimming pared 4 bases from V and 4 bases from J, leaving 17 bases between. The CDR3 DNA is TGTGCCAGCAGCCCCCTGGGAATTGGTGTCACTGAAGCTTTCTTT. Amino acids: CASSPLGIGVTEAFF.

The chain is built from TRBV14 and TRBJ1-2, with no clear D. Trimming pared 1 base from V and 4 bases from J, leaving 7 bases between. CDR1 SGHDN and CDR2 FVKESK come from the germline V gene. The CDR3 loop spans 13 amino acids. As DNA, the CDR3 is TGTGCCAGCAGCCAAGTTCGATCCTATGGCTACACCTTC. Encoded protein: CASSQVRSYGYTF.

The gene calls are TRBV11-3 and TRBJ2-3, with 8 bases fitting TRBD2. The CDR3 covers 16 residues. V shed 1 base, J shed 0 bases, and the junction held 3 bases outside the gene matches. CDR1 SGHNT and CDR2 YENEEA come from the germline V gene. The CDR3 DNA sequence: TGTGCCAGCAGCTTAGGATTAGCGGGGAGCACAGATACGCAGTATTTT. This encodes CASSLGLAGSTDTQYF.

This chain links TRBV5-8 with TRBJ1-4; TRBD1 is a possible D gene (5 bases). The CDR3 runs 18 residues. Germline CDR1 reads SGHTS; CDR2 reads YDEGEE. Deletions cut 0 bases from V and 0 bases from J, with 15 bases between. The CDR3 DNA is TGTGCCAGCAGCTTGGCCTTTGAACAGGTGGCAACTAATGAAAAACTGTTTTTT. It encodes CASSLAFEQVATNEKLFF. The full variable domain, its missing parts supplied by reference TRBV5-8 and TRBJ1-4, is EAGVTQSPTHLIKTRGQQATLRCSPISGHTSVYWYQQALGLGLQFLLWYDEGEERNRGNFPPRFSGRQFPNYSSELNVNALELEDSALYLCASSLAFEQVATNEKLFFGSGTQLSVL.